Below, 13 T cell receptor beta chains from the same sample are listed, as sequenced in a study of early T cells in non-severe SARS-CoV-2 infection. TCRdb called the 5' RACE reads again in MiXCR, with one record for every CDR3 protein. This sample carries some 35,000 distinct CDR3 sequences, roughly 5.4% of them seen once, and the ten largest clones take roughly 27%. Specimen: whole blood. The receptor source for this set is an adult who was a healthcare worker with PCR-confirmed SARS-CoV-2 infection or an uninfected control (not recorded which).

This clonotype has a count of ten or more. V gene TRBV7-2 combines with J gene TRBJ2-7, with 8 nucleotides matching TRBD1. Germline CDR1 reads SGHTA; CDR2 reads FQGNSA. The junction had 9 bases not matched to a gene; V was cut back by 6 bases and J by 5 bases. This CDR3 contains 14 residues. CDR3 nucleotide sequence: TGTGCCAGCAGTCTCGGACAGGGTGGTAACGAGCAGTACTTC. Its translation is CASSLGQGGNEQYF.

V gene TRBV19 combines with J gene TRBJ2-3; TRBD2 agrees at 14 bases. Per germline, CDR1 LNHDA and CDR2 SQIVND (reference sequence). The CDR3 length is 15 residues. With V trimmed by 3 bases and J by 4 bases, 0 bases remained unmatched. CDR3 DNA sequence: TGTGCCAGTAGTATGGGACTAGCGGGAGCAGATACGCAGTATTTT. This codes for CASSMGLAGADTQYF.

A few counts support this clonotype. J is TRBJ2-5 and V is TRBV5-5, with D possibly TRBD1 on 6 matching bases. V was cut by 5 bases and J by 2 bases, with 16 bases left in between. The CDR3 loop spans 15 amino acids. Germline values: CDR1 SGHKS, CDR2 YYEKEE (reference sequence). The CDR3 DNA reads as TGTGCCAGCAGTTTTCAGGGGTCGGCGCAAGAGACCCAGTACTTC. Protein sequence: CASSFQGSAQETQYF.

This clonotype occurred many times. V is TRBV3-1 and J is TRBJ2-7; possible D gene TRBD1, 5 bases. The germline V gene encodes CDR1 LGHDT and CDR2 YNNKEL (reference sequence). The V end lost 1 base, the J end lost 5 bases, and 12 bases lay between the germline ends. The CDR3 length is 14 residues. Here the CDR3 DNA reads TGTGCCAGCAGCCAAGTGGGGCAGAGAAACGAGCAGTACTTC. Encoded protein: CASSQVGQRNEQYF.

In this sample, this clonotype turned up many times. The CDR3 nucleotides read TGTGCCTGGAGAGCCCGGGACAGGCCCTACAATGAGCAGTTCTTC. This translates into CAWRARDRPYNEQFF. The rearrangement joins TRBV30 to TRBJ2-1; 8 bases are shared with TRBD1. The germline gives CDR1 GTSNPN, CDR2 SVGIG (reference sequence). The CDR3 has 15 residues. The V gene end was trimmed by 3 bases and the J gene end by 2 bases; junction bases not matched to a gene: 6.

This clonotype was picked up many times. The gene calls are TRBV20-1 and TRBJ2-7, with 7 bases identical to TRBD1. V shed 0 bases and J 1 base; nucleotides not matched to a gene: 9. The CDR3 is made up of 16 amino acids. From germline, CDR1 is DFQATT and CDR2 SNEGSKA (reference sequence). The CDR3 sequence: CSARDLGGRGSYEQYF. CDR3 DNA sequence: TGCAGTGCTAGAGATCTAGGTGGCAGGGGGTCCTACGAGCAGTACTTC.

This clonotype was found a few times. This rearrangement joins TRBV5-6 to TRBJ2-1; D might be TRBD1 (6 bases). The V end was cut by 1 base, the J end by 9 bases, with 17 bases between. This CDR3 region has 15 residues. Germline CDR1 is SGHDT and CDR2 is YYEEEE. Written as DNA, the CDR3 is TGTGCCAGCAGCTTGTGGCAGGGGTCCCTCGGTGAGCAGTTCTTC. It is translated as CASSLWQGSLGEQFF.

This clonotype was detected ten times or more. V usage is TRBV11-2 and J usage is TRBJ1-5, with 10 bases matching TRBD1. The CDR3 extends over 15 amino acids. V was clipped by 5 bases and J by 4 bases; unmatched bases: 5. Per the germline V gene, CDR1 is SGHAT and CDR2 is FQNNGV. CDR3: CASSGGTGENQPQHF. In DNA form, the CDR3 reads TGTGCCAGCAGCGGCGGGACAGGGGAAAATCAGCCCCAGCATTTT.

This clonotype was detected many times. This rearrangement joins TRBV7-9 to TRBJ2-3; 10 positions match TRBD2. V trimming: 4 bases; J trimming: 10 bases; junction bases outside the gene matches: 8. This CDR3 is built from 14 residues. Germline CDR1 is SEHNR and CDR2 is FQNEAQ (reference sequence). The CDR3, as DNA: TGTGCCAGCAGCTCCGGACTAGCGGTATCGGCGCAGTATTTT. Translated, it gives CASSSGLAVSAQYF. Drawing the rest from reference TRBV7-9 and TRBJ2-3, the complete variable domain is DTGVSQNPRHKITKRGQNVTFRCDPISEHNRLYWYRQTLGQGPEFLTYFQNEAQLEKSRLLSDRFSAERPKGSFSTLEIQRTEQGDSAMYLCASSSGLAVSAQYFGPGTRLTVL.

This clonotype was recorded at least ten times. The chain employs TRBV4-1 and TRBJ2-5; no clear D. The germline V gene has CDR1 MGHRA and CDR2 YSYEKL. The ends were cut back, 1 base at V and 4 bases at J, with 13 bases in the middle. The CDR3 extends over 15 amino acids. CDR3 amino acids: CASSQGPNYGETQYF. The CDR3 nucleotides read TGCGCCAGCAGCCAAGGACCGAACTACGGAGAGACCCAGTACTTC.

This clonotype was found many times. The V gene is TRBV30, the J gene TRBJ2-1, with TRBD2 identical over 8 bases. The CDR3 has 15 residues. The germline V gene has CDR1 GTSNPN and CDR2 SVGIG (reference sequence). Trimming took 0 bases from V and 7 from J; bases not matched to a gene: 8. CDR3 DNA sequence: TGTGCCTGGAGTGTACGAGCGGGAGTTGGTAATGAGCAGTTCTTC. Amino acids: CAWSVRAGVGNEQFF. Full variable domain (rest looked up from reference TRBV30 and TRBJ2-1): SQTIHQWPATLVQPVGSPLSLECTVEGTSNPNLYWYRQAAGRGLQLLFYSVGIGQISSEVPQNLSASRPQDRQFILSSKKLLLSDSGFYLCAWSVRAGVGNEQFFGPGTRLTVL.

In this sample, this clonotype turned up many times. The chain combines TRBV6-1 with TRBJ2-1; TRBD2 might be the D (6 bases). Per the germline V gene, CDR1 is MNHNS and CDR2 is SASEGT. The V end was cut by 3 bases, the J end by 7 bases, with 16 bases between. This CDR3 has 15 residues. The CDR3 nucleotides are TGTGCCAGCAGTGAGGTAGCGGAGGGAGGAAATGAGCAGTTCTTC. It codes for CASSEVAEGGNEQFF.

V gene TRBV5-6 combines with J gene TRBJ2-3; 11 positions agree with TRBD2. This CDR3 comprises 15 residues. V gave up 4 bases and J gave up 5 bases; unmatched junction bases: 6. Germline V CDR1 and CDR2: SGHDT, YYEEEE. Here the CDR3 reads CASSPSSGGRDTQYF. The CDR3 nucleotides are TGTGCCAGCAGCCCATCTAGCGGGGGGCGAGATACGCAGTATTTT.